A selection of T cell receptor beta chains follows, all from one sample in a study of T cell responses to AZD1222 COVID-19 vaccine. Measured with immunoSEQ multiplex PCR; TCRdb has only the in-frame clones, and not every one. This table has fewer than 120,000 clones, 87% appearing once. This material consisted of peripheral blood, taken on day 0 of AZD1222 vaccination. The receptors shown here come from an adult in good health. Each CDR3 is given with its conserved first and last residue. A D gene is named only where the DNA matches it firmly. Clone sizes are given selectively: once, few, many, or a class where the clone is expanded.

CDR3 DNA: TGTGCCAGCAGCCCAAGGACAGGGGTCTACGAGCAGTACTTC; CDR3 protein: CASSPRTGVYEQYF; clone size: NA; CDR3 length: 14; D gene: TRBD1; V gene: TRBV11-1; J gene: TRBJ2-7
CDR3 DNA: TGTGCCAGCACCGGGACAGTCACTCAGCCCCAGCATTTT; CDR3 protein: CASTGTVTQPQHF; clone size: NA; CDR3 length: 13; D gene: TRBD1; V gene: TRBV12-3/TRBV12-4; J gene: TRBJ1-5
CDR3 DNA: TGTGCCAGCAGCCTGGGGCGGGGGGATACGCAGTATTTT; CDR3 protein: CASSLGRGDTQYF; clone size: NA; CDR3 length: 13; D gene: TRBD2; V gene: TRBV27; J gene: TRBJ2-3
CDR3 DNA: TGTGCCAGCAGCTCGGGACTAGCGGGAGGGGCTGGGCCTCCGGGTGAGCAGTTCTTC; CDR3 protein: CASSSGLAGGAGPPGEQFF; clone size: NA; CDR3 length: 19; D gene: TRBD2; V gene: TRBV7-3; J gene: TRBJ2-1
CDR3 DNA: TGTGCCAGCAGCCCCTGGGACAGGGGGTATTCACCCCTCCACTTT; CDR3 protein: CASSPWDRGYSPLHF; clone size: NA; CDR3 length: 15; D gene: TRBD1; V gene: TRBV9; J gene: TRBJ1-6
CDR3 DNA: TGCGCCAGCAGCTTGGTTTCGGGGGTAAACACCGGGGAGCTGTTTTTT; CDR3 protein: CASSLVSGVNTGELFF; clone size: NA; CDR3 length: 16; D gene: NA; V gene: TRBV5-1; J gene: TRBJ2-2
CDR3 DNA: TGTGCCAGCTCACCAAGGTCAGGGGCGGGCTATGGCTACACCTTC; CDR3 protein: CASSPRSGAGYGYTF; clone size: NA; CDR3 length: 15; D gene: NA; V gene: TRBV18; J gene: TRBJ1-2
CDR3 DNA: TGTGCCATCAGTGAGGGCAGAGTCACAGATACGCAGTATTTT; CDR3 protein: CAISEGRVTDTQYF; clone size: NA; CDR3 length: 14; D gene: NA; V gene: TRBV10-3; J gene: TRBJ2-3
CDR3 DNA: TGTGCCAGCAGCCCCTCAGGGGGCCTCGAGACCCAGTACTTC; CDR3 protein: CASSPSGGLETQYF; clone size: NA; CDR3 length: 14; D gene: TRBD1; V gene: TRBV7-9; J gene: TRBJ2-5
CDR3 DNA: TGTGCCAGCAGCTGGAGCCCCAACGGACCCTACGAGCAGTACTTC; CDR3 protein: CASSWSPNGPYEQYF; clone size: NA; CDR3 length: 15; D gene: NA; V gene: TRBV11-2; J gene: TRBJ2-7
CDR3 DNA: TGCGCCAGCAGCGCGGCCGGGACTAGCGGGTCTAGCACAGATACGCAGTATTTT; CDR3 protein: CASSAAGTSGSSTDTQYF; clone size: NA; CDR3 length: 18; D gene: TRBD2; V gene: TRBV5-1; J gene: TRBJ2-3
CDR3 DNA: TGTGCCAGCAGCCACTCCGCGGGGGGGGACGAGCAGTACTTC; CDR3 protein: CASSHSAGGDEQYF; clone size: NA; CDR3 length: 14; D gene: TRBD2; V gene: TRBV6-6; J gene: TRBJ2-7
CDR3 DNA: TGTGCCAGTTTGCGGACTAGCGGGGGGGATACGCAGTATTTT; CDR3 protein: CASLRTSGGDTQYF; clone size: once; CDR3 length: 14; D gene: TRBD2; V gene: TRBV19; J gene: TRBJ2-3
CDR3 DNA: TGCGCCAGCAGCTTGGCCAGGGGAGTCACCGGGGAGCTGTTTTTT; CDR3 protein: CASSLARGVTGELFF; clone size: NA; CDR3 length: 15; D gene: NA; V gene: TRBV5-1; J gene: TRBJ2-2
CDR3 DNA: TGCGCCAGCAGCTTGGTGGTTGAGGACACTGAAGCTTTCTTT; CDR3 protein: CASSLVVEDTEAFF; clone size: NA; CDR3 length: 14; D gene: NA; V gene: TRBV5-1; J gene: TRBJ1-1
CDR3 DNA: TGTGCCAGCAGCCCCGATTTGAACTATGGCTACACCTTC; CDR3 protein: CASSPDLNYGYTF; clone size: NA; CDR3 length: 13; D gene: NA; V gene: TRBV12-3/TRBV12-4; J gene: TRBJ1-2
CDR3 DNA: TGTGCCACCAGCAGAGAAGGGGATCTTGCAAACCGGGGCTACACCTTC; CDR3 protein: CATSREGDLANRGYTF; clone size: NA; CDR3 length: 16; D gene: NA; V gene: TRBV15; J gene: TRBJ1-2
CDR3 DNA: TGTGCCAGCAGCCAATCACGGCAGGGGAGCAATGAAAAACTGTTTTTT; CDR3 protein: CASSQSRQGSNEKLFF; clone size: NA; CDR3 length: 16; D gene: NA; V gene: TRBV16; J gene: TRBJ1-4
CDR3 DNA: TGTGCCAGCAGCACTACACAGGGATCTAATGAAAAACTGTTTTTT; CDR3 protein: CASSTTQGSNEKLFF; clone size: NA; CDR3 length: 15; D gene: NA; V gene: TRBV27; J gene: TRBJ1-4
CDR3 DNA: TGCGCCAGCAGCCAAGAAGGGGCGTTGGCCTTTACCGGGGAGCTGTTTTTT; CDR3 protein: CASSQEGALAFTGELFF; clone size: NA; CDR3 length: 17; D gene: NA; V gene: TRBV4-1; J gene: TRBJ2-2
CDR3 DNA: TGCAGCGTTGACGCCGGGGCCAACGTCCTGACTTTC; CDR3 protein: CSVDAGANVLTF; clone size: NA; CDR3 length: 12; D gene: NA; V gene: TRBV29-1; J gene: TRBJ2-6
CDR3 DNA: TGTGCCAGCAGCTTAGCGCGGACAGCTCCTGAAGCTTTCTTT; CDR3 protein: CASSLARTAPEAFF; clone size: NA; CDR3 length: 14; D gene: NA; V gene: TRBV7-2; J gene: TRBJ1-1
CDR3 DNA: TGTGCCAGCAGCCCGAGTTCGAACACTGAAGCTTTCTTT; CDR3 protein: CASSPSSNTEAFF; clone size: NA; CDR3 length: 13; D gene: NA; V gene: TRBV7-6; J gene: TRBJ1-1
CDR3 DNA: TGTGCCAGCAGCCGCCGGGGGGTCTCCTTGGGCTTC; CDR3 protein: CASSRRGVSLGF; clone size: NA; CDR3 length: 12; D gene: TRBD2; V gene: TRBV7-4; J gene: TRBJ2-7
CDR3 DNA: TGTGCCAGCAGCTTAGCCGGCGGGAGAGTGGGTGAGCAGTTCTTC; CDR3 protein: CASSLAGGRVGEQFF; clone size: NA; CDR3 length: 15; D gene: TRBD2; V gene: TRBV7-9; J gene: TRBJ2-1
CDR3 DNA: TGTGCCAGCAGCCGATCTACGACAGGGCCCGGGTACGAGCAGTACTTC; CDR3 protein: CASSRSTTGPGYEQYF; clone size: once; CDR3 length: 16; D gene: TRBD1; V gene: TRBV3-1/TRBV3-2; J gene: TRBJ2-7
CDR3 DNA: TGTGCCAGCTCACCAGTTTCCAGGAACACTGAAGCTTTCTTT; CDR3 protein: CASSPVSRNTEAFF; clone size: NA; CDR3 length: 14; D gene: NA; V gene: TRBV18; J gene: TRBJ1-1
CDR3 DNA: TGCGCCAGCAGCTTGGAAGTGGGTGGCACTGAAGCTTTCTTT; CDR3 protein: CASSLEVGGTEAFF; clone size: NA; CDR3 length: 14; D gene: NA; V gene: TRBV5-1; J gene: TRBJ1-1
CDR3 DNA: TGTGCCAGCAGCTTAGTGTTGTCAGGGAGGGGCAATCAGCCCCAGCATTTT; CDR3 protein: CASSLVLSGRGNQPQHF; clone size: few; CDR3 length: 17; D gene: NA; V gene: TRBV7-2; J gene: TRBJ1-5
CDR3 DNA: TGTGCCAGCAGTCAGATCAGGGGGTTATTGCTGAACACTGAAGCTTTCTTT; CDR3 protein: CASSQIRGLLLNTEAFF; clone size: NA; CDR3 length: 17; D gene: TRBD1; V gene: TRBV5-4; J gene: TRBJ1-1
CDR3 DNA: TGTGCCAGCAGGGACGGGGCGGGTGAGCAGTACTTC; CDR3 protein: CASRDGAGEQYF; clone size: NA; CDR3 length: 12; D gene: NA; V gene: TRBV6-5; J gene: TRBJ2-7
CDR3 DNA: TGTGCCAGCAGTGAAAACCAGGGGAGAGAGACCCAGTACTTC; CDR3 protein: CASSENQGRETQYF; clone size: NA; CDR3 length: 14; D gene: NA; V gene: TRBV6-1; J gene: TRBJ2-5
CDR3 DNA: TGTGCCAGTAGTCAACAGGGACGGAATCAGCCCCAGCATTTT; CDR3 protein: CASSQQGRNQPQHF; clone size: once; CDR3 length: 14; D gene: NA; V gene: TRBV19; J gene: TRBJ1-5
CDR3 DNA: TGTGCCAGCATCACTTTAGGGTGGGGGAGACAGGGAGGAAAACTGTTTTTT; CDR3 protein: CASITLGWGRQGGKLFF; clone size: NA; CDR3 length: 17; D gene: TRBD1; V gene: TRBV11-2; J gene: TRBJ1-4
CDR3 DNA: TGTGCCAGCAGTTACGCGGGGGGCCTGAATGAGCAGTTCTTC; CDR3 protein: CASSYAGGLNEQFF; clone size: NA; CDR3 length: 14; D gene: TRBD2; V gene: TRBV6-6; J gene: TRBJ2-1
CDR3 DNA: TGTGCCAGCAGTCATCGACAGGGGGTTAATGAAAAACTGTTTTTT; CDR3 protein: CASSHRQGVNEKLFF; clone size: NA; CDR3 length: 15; D gene: TRBD1; V gene: TRBV28; J gene: TRBJ1-4
CDR3 DNA: TGTGCCATCAGTTCACTCGGGGGGGCCAGCAATCAGCCCCAGCATTTT; CDR3 protein: CAISSLGGASNQPQHF; clone size: NA; CDR3 length: 16; D gene: NA; V gene: TRBV10-3; J gene: TRBJ1-5
CDR3 DNA: TGTGCCAGCACCTCGGGGCAGGTCCCGCTCTCACCCCTCCACTTT; CDR3 protein: CASTSGQVPLSPLHF; clone size: NA; CDR3 length: 15; D gene: NA; V gene: TRBV28; J gene: TRBJ1-6
CDR3 DNA: TGTGCCAGCAGCCCTGGGACTGGGGGTCACAATGAGCAGTTCTTC; CDR3 protein: CASSPGTGGHNEQFF; clone size: NA; CDR3 length: 15; D gene: NA; V gene: TRBV3-1/TRBV3-2; J gene: TRBJ2-1
CDR3 DNA: TGTGCCAGTAGTACGACCGGGCTAAGCACAGATACGCAGTATTTT; CDR3 protein: CASSTTGLSTDTQYF; clone size: NA; CDR3 length: 15; D gene: NA; V gene: TRBV19; J gene: TRBJ2-3
CDR3 DNA: TGTGCCAGCAGAGGGACAGGGCGCGAGCAGTACTTC; CDR3 protein: CASRGTGREQYF; clone size: NA; CDR3 length: 12; D gene: TRBD1; V gene: TRBV28; J gene: TRBJ2-7